These 20 T cell receptor beta chains were all obtained from the same sample, sequenced in a study of neurological immune-mediated disorders. As to time point: longitudinal time-point 3. TCRdb re-analysed the 5' RACE reads in MiXCR, keeping a single row per CDR3 protein. The sample shows roughly 42,000 distinct CDR3 sequences, around an eighth of them seen only once. Source material: PBMCs. Receptors originate from a man aged 25-45 years in good health.

The rearrangement uses TRBV5-4 and TRBJ2-3; D gene unclear. With 2 bases removed from V and 2 bases from J, the gap between germline ends came to 6 bases. The CDR3 loop spans 13 amino acids. Germline V lookup: CDR1 SGHNT, CDR2 YYREEE (reference sequence). In DNA form, the CDR3 reads TGTGCCAGCAGCTTAGATATCACAGATACGCAGTATTTT. Amino acids: CASSLDITDTQYF. Full variable domain (missing parts from reference TRBV5-4 and TRBJ2-3): ETGVTQSPTHLIKTRGQQVTLRCSSQSGHNTVSWYQQALGQGPQFIFQYYREEENGRGNFPPRFSGLQFPNYSSELNVNALELDDSALYLCASSLDITDTQYFGPGTRLTVL.

This clonotype appeared many times. The V gene is TRBV7-9, the J gene TRBJ2-7; D may be TRBD2 (5 bases). The CDR3 length is 15 residues. V was cut by 1 base and J by 0 bases, with 10 bases left in between. Germline V lookup: CDR1 SEHNR, CDR2 FQNEAQ (reference sequence). The CDR3 is CASSLVGRDSYEQYF. In DNA, the CDR3 is TGTGCCAGCAGCTTAGTTGGTCGGGACTCCTACGAGCAGTACTTC.

The gene calls are TRBV5-1 and TRBJ2-5; D is unresolved. Trimming cost V 0 bases and J 5 bases, with 8 bases left between them. Germline CDR1 SGHRS, CDR2 YFSETQ. The CDR3 is made up of 13 amino acids. The CDR3 region has the DNA TGCGCCAGCAGCTTGGTGGAGTTGGAGACCCAGTACTTC. Translated, it gives CASSLVELETQYF.

This clonotype was detected many times. The CDR3 protein is CSVYSDTQYF. In nucleotides, the CDR3 is TGCAGCGTTTATTCAGATACGCAGTATTTT. The genes are TRBV29-1 and TRBJ2-3, with unresolved D. Germline V gene sequence: CDR1 SQVTM, CDR2 ANQGSEA. V lost 5 bases and J lost 4, with 4 bases in between. This CDR3 is built from 10 residues.

This clonotype showed up many times. This rearrangement joins TRBV5-1 to TRBJ2-5; D tentatively reads TRBD1 or TRBD2 (6 bases each). The CDR3 totals 17 residues. V lost 4 bases and J 2 bases, leaving 21 bases between the germline ends. Germline V gene sequence: CDR1 SGHRS, CDR2 YFSETQ. The CDR3 sequence is CASSLRTAWGAQETQYF. CDR3 coding DNA: TGCGCCAGCAGCCTACGGACAGCCTGGGGGGCTCAAGAGACCCAGTACTTC.

This clonotype was counted ten times or more. The chain is built from TRBV7-6 and TRBJ2-7; 11 bases are a match to TRBD1. Germline V gives CDR1 SGHVS, CDR2 FNYEAQ. This CDR3 spans 15 amino acids. J was trimmed by 4 bases and V by 2 bases; bases with no gene match: 4. Here the CDR3 reads CASSLQDRGPYEQYF. Written as DNA, the CDR3 is TGTGCCAGCAGCTTACAGGACAGGGGGCCGTACGAGCAGTACTTC.

In this sample, this clonotype turned up many times. The CDR3 DNA follows: TGCGCCAGCAGCTTTGGGGGGAAGAACTACGAGCAGTACTTC. It specifies CASSFGGKNYEQYF. The chain employs TRBV5-1 and TRBJ2-7; tentative D call: TRBD2 (6 bases). CDR3 size: 14 residues. Between the trimmed V and J ends, which lost 2 bases and 3 bases, there was a span of 12 bases. The V gene's germline CDR1 is SGHRS and CDR2 YFSETQ. Full variable domain (remainder filled in from reference TRBV5-1 and TRBJ2-7): KAGVTQTPRYLIKTRGQQVTLSCSPISGHRSVSWYQQTPGQGLQFLFEYFSETQRNKGNFPGRFSGRQFSNSRSEMNVSTLELGDSALYLCASSFGGKNYEQYFGPGTRLTVT.

This clonotype showed up many times. The chain joins TRBV27 to TRBJ2-7, with TRBD1 matching 9 bases. The CDR3 runs 15 residues. Germline CDR1 MNHEY, CDR2 SMNVEV (reference sequence). The V and J ends lost 6 bases and 2 bases, in that order; junction bases with no gene match: 8. Here the CDR3 reads CASRQPGQGAYEQYF. Written as DNA, the CDR3 is TGTGCCAGCAGGCAACCGGGACAGGGCGCCTACGAGCAGTACTTC.

CDR3 region: CSPHHSEEETQYF. The DNA of the CDR3 is TGCAGTCCCCATCACTCGGAGGAAGAGACCCAGTACTTC. The chain links TRBV20-1 to TRBJ2-5, with a weak D call TRBD2 (5 bases). The V end lost 8 bases, the J end lost 3 bases, and 16 bases lay between the germline ends. CDR1 and CDR2 from the germline V gene are DFQATT and SNEGSKA (reference sequence). This CDR3 is 13 amino acids long.

The chain links TRBV7-6 to TRBJ1-1; D unresolved. Germline CDR1 SGHVS, CDR2 FNYEAQ. Trimming pared 5 bases from V and 9 bases from J, leaving 16 bases between. The CDR3 is made up of 13 amino acids. CDR3 amino acids: CASSQGGQSKAFF. CDR3 coding DNA: TGTGCCAGCAGCCAAGGAGGGCAGTCAAAAGCTTTCTTT.

In its sample, this clonotype was seen many times. V and J are TRBV12-3 or TRBV12-4 and TRBJ1-6; D remains unclear. CDR3 length: 14 amino acids. V lost 7 bases to trimming and J lost 4 bases, with 11 bases between them. The CDR3 region is CASTSPGYNSPLHF. The CDR3 coding sequence is TGTGCCAGCACCTCACCGGGTTATAATTCACCCCTCCACTTT.

This clonotype has a count of ten or more. The chain joins TRBV27 to TRBJ2-3; D may match TRBD1 or TRBD2 (6 bases each). Between the trimmed V and J ends, which lost 10 bases and 1 base, there was a span of 18 bases. This CDR3 comprises 15 residues. Germline-derived CDR1 and CDR2 are MNHEY and SMNVEV (reference sequence). CDR3 nucleotide sequence: TGTGCCAACCCGAGGGGGGTGGGACGCACAGATACGCAGTATTTT. Amino acid sequence: CANPRGVGRTDTQYF.

This clonotype was seen ten or more times. The J gene is TRBJ2-1, the V gene TRBV29-1; 7 positions match TRBD1. CDR3 length equals 12 residues. With V trimmed by 7 bases and J by 6 bases, 6 bases remained unmatched. CDR1 and CDR2 (germline): SQVTM, ANQGSEA. CDR3 DNA sequence: TGCAGCGGGACACAGGGGTCCAATGAGCAGTTCTTC. Amino acid sequence: CSGTQGSNEQFF.

The chain employs TRBV20-1 and TRBJ2-3, with a tentative D call TRBD2 (6 bases). V was cut by 6 bases and J by 4 bases, with 23 bases left in between. Germline V CDR1 and CDR2: DFQATT, SNEGSKA (reference sequence). The CDR3 runs to 16 residues. In DNA, the CDR3 is TGCAGTGCCCCTCCGTCTAGCGCGATGAGGTCAGATACGCAGTATTTT. Its protein product is CSAPPSSAMRSDTQYF.

There are many counts of this clonotype. The V gene is TRBV7-2, the J gene TRBJ2-3; D unresolved. The germline V and J ends were trimmed by 1 base and 4 bases, with 3 bases remaining between them. Germline loops: CDR1 SGHTA, CDR2 FQGNSA. The CDR3 runs 12 residues. This chain's CDR3 is CASSLGPDTQYF. The CDR3 coding sequence is TGTGCCAGCAGCTTAGGACCAGATACGCAGTATTTT.

This clonotype was counted only a few times. One end of the junction varies from germline; a read error may be responsible. The J gene is TRBJ2-5, the V gene TRBV29-1; D possibly corresponds to TRBD2 (6 bases). The CDR3 extends over 12 amino acids. Germline V gene data show CDR1 as SQVTM and CDR2 as ANQGSEA. Written as DNA, the CDR3 is TGCAGCGTTGACAGCGACGCGGGGACCCAATACTTC. It codes for CSVDSDAGTQYF.

There are many counts of this clonotype. The V gene is TRBV5-1, the J gene TRBJ1-2; TRBD1 is a possible D gene (5 bases). The CDR3 is 12 residues long. Germline V gene data show CDR1 as SGHRS and CDR2 as YFSETQ. V was cut by 0 bases and J by 6 bases, with 6 bases left in between. CDR3 residues: CASSLAGDGYTF. DNA for the CDR3: TGCGCCAGCAGCTTGGCGGGGGATGGCTACACCTTC.

This clonotype was seen at least ten times. The chain carries TRBV7-2 and TRBJ1-3, with 9 bases identical to TRBD1. Germline CDR1 reads SGHTA; CDR2 reads FQGNSA. The length of the CDR3 is 13 residues. After removal of 5 bases from V and 12 bases from J, the junction contained 8 bases not matched to a gene. CDR3 sequence reads: CASSPGQGLIIYF. The CDR3 DNA sequence: TGTGCCAGCAGCCCAGGACAGGGGTTGATCATATATTTT.

This clonotype has ten or more counts. The chain has TRBV7-3 and TRBJ2-7, with TRBD1 matching 9 bases. The CDR3 loop spans 15 amino acids. V gave up 2 bases and J gave up 5 bases; unmatched junction bases: 7. Germline loops: CDR1 SGHTA, CDR2 FQGTGA. CDR3 protein: CASSLSGTGKDEQYF. As DNA, the CDR3 is TGTGCCAGCAGCTTATCCGGGACAGGGAAAGACGAGCAGTACTTC.

This clonotype was observed at least ten times. The CDR3 region has the DNA TGTGCCAGCAGCCAGGGGGGGGAAGACACTGAAGCTTTCTTT. Its protein is CASSQGGEDTEAFF. The rearrangement links TRBV3-1 to TRBJ1-1; a weak D match, TRBD1 (5 bases). The V gene's germline CDR1 is LGHDT and CDR2 YNNKEL (reference sequence). This CDR3 has 14 residues. V was shortened by 3 bases and J by 3 bases, with 11 bases between the two germline ends.